These 32 T cell receptor beta chains originate from one sample sequenced in a study of cytomegalovirus exposure and HLA in healthy donors. PCR was performed using 60 Vbeta and 13 Jbeta primers. Method: immunoSEQ multiplex PCR; TCRdb's copy keeps in-frame clones and lacks some. The table lists over 50,000 clones, around 68% of them singletons. The sample consisted of PBMCs. The receptors originated from a middle-aged man in good health and CMV-seropositive.

This chain uses TRBV11-2 with TRBJ2-1; 8 bases map to TRBD2. CDR1 is SGHAT and CDR2 is FQNNGV in the germline V gene. V lost 1 base to trimming and J lost 7 bases; unmatched junction nucleotides: 15. CDR3 size: 18 residues. The CDR3 nucleotides read TGTGCCAGCAGCTTAGGGTCTGGTTCGGGGGGGTTGGGTAATGAGCAGTTCTTC. Protein: CASSLGSGSGGLGNEQFF. The full variable domain, with the rest looked up from reference TRBV11-2 and TRBJ2-1, is EAGVAQSPRYKIIEKRQSVAFWCNPISGHATLYWYQQILGQGPKLLIQFQNNGVVDDSQLPKDRFSAERLKGVDSTLKIQPAKLEDSAVYLCASSLGSGSGGLGNEQFFGPGTRLTVL.

This chain uses TRBV27 with TRBJ1-2, with 7 bases lining up with TRBD1. With V trimmed by 4 bases and J by 8 bases, 7 bases remained unmatched. This CDR3 comprises 13 residues. Germline V lookup: CDR1 MNHEY, CDR2 SMNVEV (reference sequence). CDR3 DNA sequence: TGTGCCAGCAGTTCTAGACAGGGTTCCGGCTACACCTTC. This gives the protein CASSSRQGSGYTF.

The genes are TRBV4-2 and TRBJ1-4, with D possibly matching TRBD1 (6 bases). The CDR3 has 17 amino acids. Trimming cost V 4 bases and J 8 bases, with 23 bases left between them. Germline V lookup: CDR1 LGHNA, CDR2 YNFKEQ. The CDR3 loop is CASSPTRTTGDGEKLFF. Here the CDR3 DNA reads TGTGCCAGCAGCCCAACCCGAACGACAGGCGATGGGGAAAAACTGTTTTTT.

The chain links TRBV14 to TRBJ2-3; D might be TRBD2 (5 bases). The CDR3 spans 18 residues. Trimming took off 0 bases at V and 3 bases at J, with 19 bases between the two ends. Germline V gene lookup returns CDR1 SGHDN and CDR2 FVKESK. DNA for the CDR3: TGTGCCAGCAGCCAAGATTCGTCCGACTATTTATGGACAGATACGCAGTATTTT. It specifies CASSQDSSDYLWTDTQYF.

This chain joins TRBV14 and TRBJ2-7, with 13 positions matching TRBD2. From germline, CDR1 is SGHDN and CDR2 FVKESK. After removal of 2 bases from V and 5 bases from J, the junction contained 6 bases not matched to a gene. There are 16 residues in the CDR3. The CDR3 reads CASSQLVGLAGDEQYF. CDR3 sequence (DNA): TGTGCCAGCAGCCAACTGGTTGGACTAGCGGGGGACGAGCAGTACTTC.

The gene calls are TRBV9 and TRBJ2-5; 11 nucleotides match TRBD2. The tail of the sequence fits TRBJ2-7 better, so the J call may be wrong. Germline V gene lookup returns CDR1 SGDLS and CDR2 YYNGEE. The CDR3 sequence is 14 residues long. The CDR3 DNA reads as TGTGCCAGCAGCTCTCTAGCGGGGGGCTCCGAGCAGTACTTC. This codes for CASSSLAGGSEQYF.

This clone is a singleton in its sample. The chain links TRBV19 to TRBJ1-4; possible D gene TRBD1, 5 bases. Looked up from germline, CDR1 is LNHDA and CDR2 is SQIVND (reference sequence). This CDR3 contains 15 residues. Trimming left V 3 bases short and J 1 base short, with 9 bases between. The CDR3 region is CASSIAGGTNEKLFF. CDR3 coding DNA: TGTGCCAGTAGTATTGCCGGGGGAACTAATGAAAAACTGTTTTTT.

The chain carries TRBV6-1 and TRBJ1-2; the D is unclear. Per the germline V gene, CDR1 is MNHNS and CDR2 is SASEGT. Trimming took 6 bases from V and 8 from J, leaving 13 bases between them. CDR3 length: 12 residues. The CDR3 reads CASSSGLYGYTF. CDR3 bases: TGTGCCAGCAGCTCGGGTCTTTACGGCTACACCTTC.

The chain is built from TRBV4-1 and TRBJ2-5, with 13 bases aligning to TRBD2. Trimming cost V 4 bases and J 2 bases; bases outside gene matches: 4. This CDR3 has 16 residues. Germline loops: CDR1 MGHRA, CDR2 YSYEKL. CDR3 region: CASSRETSGGQETQYF. CDR3 DNA sequence: TGCGCCAGCAGCCGGGAGACTAGCGGGGGGCAAGAGACCCAGTACTTC.

This chain connects TRBV5-5 to TRBJ2-7; 8 bases agree with TRBD1. There are 14 residues in the CDR3. The J segment lost 2 bases and the V segment lost 4 bases, leaving 5 bases of the junction unmatched. The germline V gene has CDR1 SGHKS and CDR2 YYEKEE (reference sequence). The CDR3 is CASSRAGGTYEQYF. CDR3 coding DNA: TGTGCCAGCAGCCGGGCAGGGGGCACCTACGAGCAGTACTTC.

This clone was seen a few times. The chain carries TRBV6-1 and TRBJ2-5; D may be TRBD2 (5 bases). This CDR3 region has 11 residues. The V end lost 6 bases, the J end lost 5 bases, and 7 bases lay between the germline ends. Germline assignment: CDR1 MNHNS and CDR2 SASEGT. This CDR3 is CASSRGETQYF. CDR3 nucleotides: TGTGCCAGCAGCCGAGGGGAGACCCAGTACTTC.

The V gene is TRBV19, the J gene TRBJ1-5; D gene uncertain. V lost 0 bases and J 2 bases, leaving 11 bases between the germline ends. Looked up from germline, CDR1 is LNHDA and CDR2 is SQIVND (reference sequence). The CDR3 runs 16 residues. CDR3 amino acids: CASSIDGRDGNQPQHF. DNA for the CDR3: TGTGCCAGTAGTATAGATGGCCGGGATGGCAATCAGCCCCAGCATTTT.

The gene calls are TRBV30 and TRBJ1-5, with 10 bases fitting TRBD1. Losses at the gene ends were 0 bases for V and 5 bases for J; bases not matched to a gene: 1. The CDR3 is 14 amino acids. CDR1 GTSNPN and CDR2 SVGIG come from the germline V gene (reference sequence). The CDR3 is CAWSVGTGDQPQHF. Written as DNA, the CDR3 is TGTGCCTGGAGTGTAGGGACAGGGGATCAGCCCCAGCATTTT.

This clone was observed a few times. The chain combines TRBV6-5 with TRBJ1-4; 7 nucleotides match TRBD1. Germline lookup yields CDR1 MNHEY and CDR2 SVGAGI. Trimming cost V 7 bases and J 4 bases; bases outside gene matches: 9. The CDR3 length is 15 residues. The CDR3 spells CASTPRGQYNEKLFF. CDR3 nucleotide sequence: TGTGCCAGCACGCCAAGGGGACAGTATAATGAAAAACTGTTTTTT.

This clone was found a few times. This rearrangement joins TRBV13 to TRBJ1-1; D is unclear. V was trimmed by 1 base and J by 4 bases, leaving 13 bases between them. The CDR3 is made up of 15 amino acids. Germline values: CDR1 PRHDT, CDR2 FYEKMQ (reference sequence). CDR3 sequence: CASSLVRGSGTEAFF. The CDR3 DNA follows: TGTGCCAGCAGCTTAGTAAGAGGTTCGGGCACTGAAGCTTTCTTT.

This sequence joins TRBV11-2 and TRBJ1-1; a possible D gene is TRBD1 (6 bases). From germline, CDR1 is SGHAT and CDR2 FQNNGV. With 3 bases removed from V and 4 bases from J, the gap between germline ends came to 9 bases. The CDR3 has 13 residues. This CDR3 reads CASSFQGSTEAFF. CDR3 DNA: TGTGCCAGCAGCTTTCAGGGGAGCACTGAAGCTTTCTTT. The full variable domain, rest sourced from reference TRBV11-2 and TRBJ1-1, is EAGVAQSPRYKIIEKRQSVAFWCNPISGHATLYWYQQILGQGPKLLIQFQNNGVVDDSQLPKDRFSAERLKGVDSTLKIQPAKLEDSAVYLCASSFQGSTEAFFGQGTRLTVV.

V gene TRBV19 combines with J gene TRBJ2-7, with D perhaps TRBD2 (5 bases). The CDR3 runs to 15 residues. The germline V gene has CDR1 LNHDA and CDR2 SQIVND (reference sequence). The V end lost 6 bases, the J end lost 3 bases, and 18 bases lay between the germline ends. The CDR3 DNA reads TGTGCCAGTAGGTCTCGCTTCGGGGATTTCTACGAGCAGTACTTC. This codes for CASRSRFGDFYEQYF.

The chain links TRBV7-6 to TRBJ2-7, with D perhaps matching TRBD1 (6 bases). CDR1 SGHVS and CDR2 FNYEAQ come from the germline V gene. The V end lost 1 base, the J end lost 6 bases, and 13 bases lay between the germline ends. The CDR3 consists of 14 residues. The CDR3, as DNA: TGTGCCAGCAGCTTAGAGGGGGTAGCAGCCGAGCAGTACTTC. As protein: CASSLEGVAAEQYF. The whole variable domain, filled in from reference TRBV7-6 and TRBJ2-7, reads GAGVSQSPRYKVTKRGQDVALRCDPISGHVSLYWYRQALGQGPEFLTYFNYEAQQDKSGLPNDRFSAERPEGSISTLTIQRTEQRDSAMYRCASSLEGVAAEQYFGPGTRLTVT.

The chain couples TRBV19 to TRBJ1-3, with D unclear. Per germline, CDR1 LNHDA and CDR2 SQIVND (reference sequence). The CDR3 extends over 12 amino acids. The V gene lost 5 bases and the J gene lost 4 bases, with 6 bases spanning the gap. The CDR3 loop is CASSYQGNTIYF. CDR3 DNA sequence: TGTGCCAGTAGTTACCAGGGAAACACCATATATTTT. The full variable domain, its missing parts supplied by reference TRBV19 and TRBJ1-3, is DGGITQSPKYLFRKEGQNVTLSCEQNLNHDAMYWYRQDPGQGLRLIYYSQIVNDFQKGDIAEGYSVSREKKESFPLTVTSAQKNPTAFYLCASSYQGNTIYFGEGSWLTVV.

The CDR3 nucleotides read TGTGCCAGCAGCCAACGTTTAGCGGGGGTGAACACCGGGGAGCTGTTTTTT. Protein sequence: CASSQRLAGVNTGELFF. The V call is TRBV4-2, the J call TRBJ2-2; 9 bases are shared with TRBD2. Germline assignment: CDR1 LGHNA and CDR2 YNFKEQ. The J segment lost 1 base and the V segment lost 2 bases, leaving 5 bases of the junction unmatched. This CDR3 has 17 amino acids.

This clone showed up just a few times. This chain joins TRBV30 and TRBJ2-1; 7 bases line up with TRBD2. V shed 2 bases and J 0 bases; nucleotides not matched to a gene: 16. Germline lookup yields CDR1 GTSNPN and CDR2 SVGIG (reference sequence). This CDR3 comprises 19 residues. The CDR3 is CAWSRSPTSAIRSYNEQFF. The CDR3 region has the DNA TGTGCCTGGAGTCGATCCCCAACTAGCGCTATACGCTCCTACAATGAGCAGTTCTTC.

The V and J genes are TRBV7-9 and TRBJ1-1, with D perhaps matching TRBD1 (5 bases). V lost 1 base, J lost 6 bases, and 9 bases lay in between. The CDR3 consists of 13 residues. Per the germline V gene, CDR1 is SEHNR and CDR2 is FQNEAQ (reference sequence). The CDR3 sequence: CASSLVQGAEAFF. The CDR3 region has the DNA TGTGCCAGCAGCTTAGTGCAGGGCGCTGAAGCTTTCTTT.

The chain combines TRBV5-1 with TRBJ2-5, with 14 bases aligning to TRBD2. This CDR3 has 17 residues. Germline CDR1 and CDR2: SGHRS and YFSETQ. V trimming: 6 bases; J trimming: 4 bases; junction bases outside the gene matches: 11. The CDR3 nucleotides read TGCGCCAGCACCGGCCTGGGACTAGCGGGAGTCGGAGAGACCCAGTACTTC. It encodes CASTGLGLAGVGETQYF.

CDR3 loop: CASSKTDYGYTF. The CDR3 DNA follows: TGTGCCAGCAGCAAAACAGACTATGGCTACACCTTC. The chain uses TRBV9 and TRBJ1-2; D not certain. The ends were cut back, 4 bases at V and 3 bases at J, with 7 bases in the middle. The CDR3 has 12 residues. Germline-derived CDR1 and CDR2 are SGDLS and YYNGEE.

V and J are TRBV7-2 and TRBJ2-2, with a possible D match to TRBD1 (6 bases). There are 16 residues in the CDR3. V shed 5 bases and J shed 1 base, with 14 bases lying between them. CDR1 is SGHTA and CDR2 is FQGNSA in the germline V gene. In nucleotides, the CDR3 is TGTGCCAGCAGCATTTCCGGGACAAGGAACACCGGGGAGCTGTTTTTT. This translates into CASSISGTRNTGELFF. The entire variable domain, with the rest obtained from reference TRBV7-2 and TRBJ2-2, is as follows: GAGVSQSPSNKVTEKGKDVELRCDPISGHTALYWYRQSLGQGLEFLIYFQGNSAPDKSGLPSDRFSAERTGGSVSTLTIQRTQQEDSAVYLCASSISGTRNTGELFFGEGSRLTVL.

This sequence joins TRBV6-6 and TRBJ2-7; TRBD1 aligns across 7 bases. The CDR3 has 14 amino acids. CDR1 is MNHNY and CDR2 is SVGAGI in the germline V gene (reference sequence). V was pared by 8 bases and J by 6 bases, with 13 bases of the junction left unmatched. CDR3 sequence (DNA): TGTGCCAGCTCATCACCCACAGGGGCCCTCGAGCAGTACTTC. Translated: CASSSPTGALEQYF.

In its sample, this clone was seen a few times. The chain employs TRBV5-6 and TRBJ1-6, with D unresolved. V was cut by 3 bases and J by 2 bases, with 9 bases left in between. The CDR3 loop spans 15 amino acids. CDR1 is SGHDT, CDR2 YYEEEE, per germline. Here the CDR3 DNA reads TGTGCCAGCAGCTCCCCCGGGGCCTATAATTCACCCCTCCACTTT. Residues: CASSSPGAYNSPLHF.

The V call is TRBV5-4, the J call TRBJ2-3; TRBD1 matches 10 bases. The trim removed 4 bases at V and 4 bases at J, leaving 9 bases unmatched. This CDR3 has 16 amino acids. Germline lookup yields CDR1 SGHNT and CDR2 YYREEE (reference sequence). The CDR3 spells CASSLGDRGGADTQYF. DNA of the CDR3: TGTGCCAGCAGCCTGGGGGACAGGGGTGGTGCAGATACGCAGTATTTT.

This sequence joins TRBV2 and TRBJ2-5; TRBD1 matches 8 bases. The trim removed 8 bases at V and 7 bases at J, leaving 9 bases unmatched. The CDR3 sequence is 13 residues long. Germline CDR1 reads SNHLY; CDR2 reads FYNNEI. CDR3 in DNA: TGTGCCAGCGACCAGGGGGCTGGTGGGACCCAGTACTTC. This sequence encodes CASDQGAGGTQYF.

This chain uses TRBV29-1 with TRBJ1-1; TRBD1 is a possible D gene (6 bases). The CDR3 sequence is 12 residues long. Germline CDR1 and CDR2: SQVTM and ANQGSEA. With 6 bases removed from V and 1 base from J, the gap between germline ends came to 9 bases. In DNA form, the CDR3 reads TGCAGCGTGGGACACAAGAACACTGAAGCTTTCTTT. Encoded protein: CSVGHKNTEAFF. Full variable domain (outside the CDR3, taken from reference TRBV29-1 and TRBJ1-1): SAVISQKPSRDICQRGTSLTIQCQVDSQVTMMFWYRQQPGQSLTLIATANQGSEATYESGFVIDKFPISRPNLTFSTLTVSNMSPEDSSIYLCSVGHKNTEAFFGQGTRLTVV.

This clone was seen just once. This chain links TRBV7-2 with TRBJ2-3; 8 bases agree with TRBD2. The germline V gene encodes CDR1 SGHTA and CDR2 FQGNSA. The CDR3 contains 17 residues. Germline trimming cut 2 bases from V and 4 bases from J; bases unmatched to any gene: 11. The CDR3 DNA is TGTGCCAGCAGCTTAAGCGGGAGCATGCCAGTATCAGATACGCAGTATTTT. Amino acid sequence: CASSLSGSMPVSDTQYF. Full variable domain (remainder filled in from reference TRBV7-2 and TRBJ2-3): GAGVSQSPSNKVTEKGKDVELRCDPISGHTALYWYRQSLGQGLEFLIYFQGNSAPDKSGLPSDRFSAERTGGSVSTLTIQRTQQEDSAVYLCASSLSGSMPVSDTQYFGPGTRLTVL.

The V gene is TRBV27, the J gene TRBJ2-1; possibly TRBD1 for D (6 bases). The germline V gene encodes CDR1 MNHEY and CDR2 SMNVEV (reference sequence). Trimming pared 3 bases from V and 12 bases from J, leaving 18 bases between. This CDR3 contains 14 residues. DNA of the CDR3: TGTGCCAGCAGTTTCCTCCGGGACAAGGAAGGGCAGTTCTTC. This encodes CASSFLRDKEGQFF.